Presented here are 8 T cell receptor beta chains from one specimen sequenced in a study of CXCR3-negative and CXCR3-positive naive CD8 T cells (dated by TCRdb to 2018 to 2020). TCRdb lists the instrument as NextSeq 550. The Human TCR Profiling Kit (MiLaboratory) was used to make UMI-labeled 5' RACE TRB cDNA libraries. TCRdb reprocessed the reads and lists each CDR3 protein sequence as a single entry, with no DNA. The table kept for this sample lists over 100,000 distinct CDR3 sequences. The top ten hold nearly 0.5% of the sample. Sequencing was carried out using naive CXCR3- CD8+ T cells from blood. The sample's cell subset or site label, in plain terms: CD45RO-CCR7+CD27+CD95- naive CD8+ T cells lacking CXCR3 (TNR3-). The origin of the receptors is a human donor in good health. Some clones in this sample may be carry-over from other donors' samples.

The chain carries TRBV3-1 and TRBJ2-3; TCRdb proposes TRBD2, but this gene call is untestable without DNA. The CDR3 extends over 17 amino acids. The germline V gene has CDR1 LGHDT and CDR2 YNNKEL (reference sequence). CDR3 sequence: CASSHRRRALSTDTQYF.

The chain carries TRBV12-3 or TRBV12-4 and TRBJ2-3; TCRdb picks TRBD2, but there is no DNA to check that call. The CDR3 spans 17 residues. The CDR3: CASSSPPGVEQQDTQYF.

V and J are TRBV20-1 and TRBJ2-1; there is no DNA to check the TCRdb D call of TRBD1. This CDR3 is 15 amino acids long. CDR1 is DFQATT, CDR2 SNEGSKA, per germline (reference sequence). This chain's CDR3 is CSAGGDGSSYNEQFF.

The chain employs TRBV29-1 and TRBJ2-2. Germline V lookup: CDR1 SQVTM, CDR2 ANQGSEA. The CDR3 spans 14 residues. The CDR3 region is CSVEDHPVTGELFF.

J is TRBJ1-1 and V is TRBV20-1; the D call from TCRdb, TRBD1, cannot be confirmed without DNA. CDR3 length: 14 residues. CDR1 and CDR2 (germline): DFQATT, SNEGSKA (reference sequence). This CDR3 is CSASYTDRYTEAFF.

The V gene is TRBV29-1, the J gene TRBJ2-1; the TRBD2 assignment by TCRdb is unverifiable without DNA. The CDR3 spans 12 residues. Germline V gene sequence: CDR1 SQVTM, CDR2 ANQGSEA. CDR3 sequence reads: CSVALSAGVILF.

This chain connects TRBV28 to TRBJ1-5; TCRdb's D call of TRBD1 is untestable without DNA. Germline CDR1 is MDHEN and CDR2 is SYDVKM. This CDR3 is 14 amino acids long. CDR3 sequence reads: CASSSGTGYQPQHF.

The V call is TRBV7-9, the J call TRBJ2-1; no DNA is available, so the TRBD1 call from TCRdb remains unchecked. CDR3 size: 14 residues. Germline loops: CDR1 SEHNR, CDR2 FQNEAQ (reference sequence). The chain's CDR3 is CATRDRDYYNEQFF.